The 12 T cell receptor beta chains reported below all come from one sample, sequenced in a study of shared clonotypes between healthy human individuals. The repertoire was sequenced with immunoSEQ multiplex PCR; TCRdb's copy has only in-frame clones and lacks some. This repertoire shows approximately 2.5 million clones, more than 80% found once; its top ten account for around 0.14%. Source material: naive CD4+ T cells sorted from blood. The subset is: CD45RA+ positively selected. Every receptor here comes from a man younger than 35 in good health.

This chain connects TRBV5-1 to TRBJ2-1; no clear D. Germline values: CDR1 SGHRS, CDR2 YFSETQ. The CDR3 extends over 14 amino acids. V lost 4 bases to trimming and J lost 1 base, with 9 bases between them. The CDR3 DNA is TGCGCCAGCAGCGAGAAGGGATCCTACAATGAGCAGTTCTTC. This sequence encodes CASSEKGSYNEQFF.

The count of this clone is one. The same CDR3 is also encoded by other DNA sequences in this sample. The chain couples TRBV4-1 to TRBJ2-5; D remains ambiguous. Germline CDR1 reads MGHRA; CDR2 reads YSYEKL. This CDR3 has 13 residues. V lost 1 base, J lost 5 bases, and 8 bases lay in between. This CDR3 is CASSQVLGETQYF. The CDR3 DNA follows: TGCGCCAGCAGCCAAGTGTTGGGGGAGACCCAGTACTTC.

The gene calls are TRBV6-5 and TRBJ1-6; TRBD1 might be the D (5 bases). The V gene's germline CDR1 is MNHEY and CDR2 SVGAGI. The V and J ends lost 6 bases and 9 bases respectively, with 12 bases between them. The CDR3 has 13 amino acids. CDR3 coding DNA: TGTGCCAGCAGCAACCTTGGGGGTTCACCCCTCCACTTT. Protein sequence: CASSNLGGSPLHF.

The gene calls are TRBV30 and TRBJ1-4; a weak D match, TRBD1 (5 bases). The germline gives CDR1 GTSNPN, CDR2 SVGIG (reference sequence). The V and J ends lost 3 bases and 6 bases respectively, with 17 bases between them. CDR3 length: 15 amino acids. The CDR3 protein is CAWRGTGLGDEKLFF. As DNA, the CDR3 is TGTGCCTGGAGGGGGACGGGGCTGGGAGATGAAAAACTGTTTTTT.

The chain carries TRBV7-2 and TRBJ1-6; D possibly corresponds to TRBD1 (6 bases). The CDR3 totals 19 residues. Trimming pared 6 bases from V and 2 bases from J, leaving 23 bases between. The germline V gene has CDR1 SGHTA and CDR2 FQGNSA. The CDR3 sequence: CASSPGGLVTGPYNSPLHF. The CDR3 DNA reads TGTGCCAGCAGTCCCGGTGGTTTGGTCACAGGGCCCTATAATTCACCCCTCCACTTT. The variable domain in full, completed from reference TRBV7-2 and TRBJ1-6, reads GAGVSQSPSNKVTEKGKDVELRCDPISGHTALYWYRQSLGQGLEFLIYFQGNSAPDKSGLPSDRFSAERTGGSVSTLTIQRTQQEDSAVYLCASSPGGLVTGPYNSPLHFGNGTRLTVT.

The chain has TRBV12-5 and TRBJ2-7; the D gene is possibly TRBD1 (6 bases). The CDR3 is 17 residues long. The germline V and J ends were trimmed by 4 bases and 3 bases, with 22 bases remaining between them. Germline V gene data show CDR1 as LGHNT and CDR2 as FRNRAP. The CDR3 DNA sequence: TGTGCTAGTGGTTGGAAGTCGGTGGGGGCGTTCCTCTACGAGCAGTACTTC. Its translation: CASGWKSVGAFLYEQYF.

V usage is TRBV6-5 and J usage is TRBJ1-1; no firm D call. Germline CDR1 reads MNHEY; CDR2 reads SVGAGI. V was cut by 8 bases and J by 11 bases, with 21 bases left in between. This CDR3 spans 13 amino acids. This CDR3 is CASGTAADLSAFF. CDR3 in DNA: TGTGCCAGCGGAACCGCCGCAGACCTAAGCGCTTTCTTT.

A single count supports this clone. This chain joins TRBV18 and TRBJ2-5; no clear D gene. The CDR3 covers 15 residues. CDR1 is KGHSH and CDR2 is LQKENI in the germline V gene. The V and J ends lost 3 bases and 5 bases respectively, with 16 bases between them. The CDR3 sequence: CASSPVLRYKETQYF. For the CDR3, the DNA is TGTGCCAGCTCACCCGTTCTGCGATATAAGGAGACCCAGTACTTC.

This chain uses TRBV15 with TRBJ1-1; TRBD1 matches 7 bases. After removal of 0 bases from V and 9 bases from J, the junction contained 10 bases not matched to a gene. Germline V gene data show CDR1 as LNHNV and CDR2 as YYDKDF (reference sequence). The CDR3 is 15 residues long. CDR3 DNA sequence: TGTGCCACCAGCAGAGATTTTGGACAGGAGAACAAAGCTTTCTTT. Encoded protein: CATSRDFGQENKAFF. Based on the CDR3 plus reference TRBV15 and TRBJ1-1, the full variable domain is DAMVIQNPRYQVTQFGKPVTLSCSQTLNHNVMYWYQQKSSQAPKLLFHYYDKDFNNEADTPDNFQSRRPNTSFCFLDIRSPGLGDTAMYLCATSRDFGQENKAFFGQGTRLTVV.

The chain joins TRBV9 to TRBJ2-2, with D unresolved. This CDR3 region has 14 residues. With 7 bases removed from V and 1 base from J, the gap between germline ends came to 11 bases. Germline values: CDR1 SGDLS, CDR2 YYNGEE. CDR3 nucleotides: TGTGCCAGCGCTGGAGTTGAGAACACCGGGGAGCTGTTTTTT. Its translation: CASAGVENTGELFF.

This clone was recorded only once. The chain is built from TRBV19 and TRBJ2-5; D is unclear. Between the trimmed V and J ends, which lost 2 bases and 5 bases, there was a span of 9 bases. CDR1 is LNHDA, CDR2 SQIVND, per germline (reference sequence). This CDR3 has 13 residues. CDR3 loop: CASSINWLETQYF. CDR3 nucleotides: TGTGCCAGTAGTATAAACTGGTTGGAGACCCAGTACTTC.

The chain carries TRBV5-4 and TRBJ2-7, with D possibly TRBD2 on 7 matching bases. Trimming removed 3 bases from V and 4 bases from J, with 17 bases in between. CDR1 and CDR2 from the germline V gene are SGHNT and YYREEE (reference sequence). This CDR3 comprises 15 residues. The CDR3 region is CASSSGAGAGYEQYF. In nucleotides, the CDR3 is TGTGCCAGCAGCTCCGGTGCGGGGGCTGGGTACGAGCAGTACTTC. The whole variable domain, remainder taken from reference TRBV5-4 and TRBJ2-7, is ETGVTQSPTHLIKTRGQQVTLRCSSQSGHNTVSWYQQALGQGPQFIFQYYREEENGRGNFPPRFSGLQFPNYSSELNVNALELDDSALYLCASSSGAGAGYEQYFGPGTRLTVT.